The present T cell receptor beta chain was sequenced within a study of shared clonotypes between healthy human individuals. Whole-study findings and limits: Among donors, the sharing of clonotypes was expected to be influenced by sequencing depth. In a few donors, about 5% of naive CD4 clonotypes appeared in common.

Germline V gene sequence: CDR1 SGHDT, CDR2 YYEEEE. V lost 4 bases and J lost 2; bases outside the gene matches: 4. The CDR3 covers 14 residues. Sequencing used immunoSEQ multiplex PCR; TCRdb keeps in-frame clones, though not all of them. The data show 1.6 million or so clones, with roughly 96% seen just once and 1.2% held by the top ten. Notes on this clone: Antigen unknown.

The source material was naive CD4+ T cells sorted from blood. Subset in this sample: CD45RA+ positively selected. The source is a man aged 25-45 years in good health. The chain recombines TRBV5-6 with TRBJ2-5, with 8 bases identical to TRBD1. The CDR3 DNA is TGTGCCAGCAGCGCTAACAGGGGGCAAGAGACCCAGTACTTC. Its translation: CASSANRGQETQYF. The whole variable domain, filled in from reference TRBV5-6 and TRBJ2-5, reads DAGVTQSPTHLIKTRGQQVTLRCSPKSGHDTVSWYQQALGQGPQFIFQYYEEEERQRGNFPDRFSGHQFPNYSSELNVNALLLGDSALYLCASSANRGQETQYFGPGTRLLVL.